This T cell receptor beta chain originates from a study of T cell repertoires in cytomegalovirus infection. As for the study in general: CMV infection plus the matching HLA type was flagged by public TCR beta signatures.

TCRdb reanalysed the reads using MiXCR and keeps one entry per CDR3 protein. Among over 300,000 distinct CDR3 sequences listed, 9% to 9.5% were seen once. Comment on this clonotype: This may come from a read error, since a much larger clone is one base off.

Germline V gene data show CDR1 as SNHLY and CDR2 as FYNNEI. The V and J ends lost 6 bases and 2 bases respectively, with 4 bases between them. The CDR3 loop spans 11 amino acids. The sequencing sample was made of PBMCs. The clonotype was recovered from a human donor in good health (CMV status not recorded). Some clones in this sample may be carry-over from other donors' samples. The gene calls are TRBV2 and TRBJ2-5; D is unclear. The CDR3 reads CASRKQETQYF. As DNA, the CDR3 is TGTGCCAGCAGGAAACAAGAGACCCAGTACTTC.